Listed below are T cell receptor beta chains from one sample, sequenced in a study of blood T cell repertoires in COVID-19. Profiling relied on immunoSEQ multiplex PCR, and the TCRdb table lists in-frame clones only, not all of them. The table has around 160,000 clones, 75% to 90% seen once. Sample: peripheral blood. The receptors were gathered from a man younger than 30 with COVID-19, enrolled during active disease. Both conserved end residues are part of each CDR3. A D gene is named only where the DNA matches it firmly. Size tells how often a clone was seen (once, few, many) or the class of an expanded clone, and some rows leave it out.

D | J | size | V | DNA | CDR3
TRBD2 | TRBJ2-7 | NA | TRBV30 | TGTGCCTGGAGCCGTCCCGGGACTAGCGGGAGGGCCCTCTACGAGCAGTACTTC | CAWSRPGTSGRALYEQYF
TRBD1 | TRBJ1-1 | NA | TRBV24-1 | TGTGCCACCAGTGATTCAAGACAGGGGGAAATTGAAGCTTTCTTT | CATSDSRQGEIEAFF
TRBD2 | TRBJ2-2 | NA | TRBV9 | TGTGCCAGCAGCGTAAGGGGGACTAGCGGGAGGGCCCGGACCGGGGAGCTGTTTTTT | CASSVRGTSGRARTGELFF
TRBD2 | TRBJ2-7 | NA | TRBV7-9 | TGTGCCAGCAGCTTCCGCGGGAGGGGATCAGCTGAGCAGTACTTC | CASSFRGRGSAEQYF
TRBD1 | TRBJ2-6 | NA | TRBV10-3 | TGTGCCATCAGTCCCGGGACAGGGGCTGGGGCCAACGTCCTGACTTTC | CAISPGTGAGANVLTF
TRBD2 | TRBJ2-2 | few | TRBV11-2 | TGTGCCAGCAGCTTAGGTACGACTAGCCTTACCGGGGAGCTGTTTTTT | CASSLGTTSLTGELFF
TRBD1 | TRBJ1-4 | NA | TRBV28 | TGTGCCAGCAGTTTCCGTTCCCAGGGGGTGGCTAATGAAAAACTGCTTTTT | CASSFRSQGVANEKLLF
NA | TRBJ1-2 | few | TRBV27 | TGTGCCAGCAGTTTACACCCAGGGGTGGGCTATGGCTACACCTTC | CASSLHPGVGYGYTF
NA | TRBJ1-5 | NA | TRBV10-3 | TGTGCCATCAGTGAAGTGGCAGGAACCCTTAGGGGGAATCAGCCCCAGCATTTT | CAISEVAGTLRGNQPQHF
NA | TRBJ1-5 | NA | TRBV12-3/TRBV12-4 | TGTGCCAGCAGCAAACAGGGACAGCCCCAGCATTTT | CASSKQGQPQHF
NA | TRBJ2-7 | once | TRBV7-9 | TGTGCCAGCAGCCCGCGGGACAGAGACTACGAGCAGTACTTC | CASSPRDRDYEQYF
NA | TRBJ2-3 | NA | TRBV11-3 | TGTGCCAGCAGCTTAGGCAGGAGGGGAGATACGCAGTATTTT | CASSLGRRGDTQYF
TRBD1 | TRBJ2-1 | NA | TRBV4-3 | TGCGCCAGCAGCCAGGACAGGGACCCGTACAATGAGCAGTTCTTC | CASSQDRDPYNEQFF
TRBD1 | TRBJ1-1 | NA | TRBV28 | TGTGCCAGCAGTACTCCCCGGGACAGGGGACTTAAGTTACCTGAAGCTTTCTTT | CASSTPRDRGLKLPEAFF
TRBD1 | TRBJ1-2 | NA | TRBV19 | TGTGCCAGTAGTGCCCAACAGGGGAGCTATGGCTACACCTTC | CASSAQQGSYGYTF
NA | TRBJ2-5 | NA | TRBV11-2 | TGTGCCAGCAGCTTTAGTCGTGCGAGCGAGACCCAGTACTTC | CASSFSRASETQYF
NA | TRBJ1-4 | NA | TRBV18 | TGTGCCAGCTCCCCCCCTCAAGCAACTAATGAAAAACTGCTTTTT | CASSPPQATNEKLLF
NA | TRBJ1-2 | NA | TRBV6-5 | TGTGCCAGCAGTTTAATGGGGCGAGGCTACACCTTC | CASSLMGRGYTF
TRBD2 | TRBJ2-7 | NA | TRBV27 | TGTGCCAGCAGTTCCGGACTAGACGAGCAGTACTTC | CASSSGLDEQYF
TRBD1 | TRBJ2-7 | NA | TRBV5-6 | TGTGCCAGCAGCTCGGGACAGTACGAGCAGTACTTC | CASSSGQYEQYF
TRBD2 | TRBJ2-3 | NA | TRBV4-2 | TGTGCCAGCAGCCAAGGGTCCGCGGGAGTACTCACAGATACGCAGTATTTT | CASSQGSAGVLTDTQYF
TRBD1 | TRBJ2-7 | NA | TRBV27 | TGTGCCAGCAGTTACCGGACAGGGGGCTCCTACGAGCAGTACTTC | CASSYRTGGSYEQYF
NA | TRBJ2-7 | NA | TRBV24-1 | TGTGCCACCAGTTCGCGGGCTAAGGGCGAGCAGTACTTC | CATSSRAKGEQYF
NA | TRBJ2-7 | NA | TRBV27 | TGTGCCAGCAGTGTCGACAAACACTCCTACGAGCAGTACTTC | CASSVDKHSYEQYF
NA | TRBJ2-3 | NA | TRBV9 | TGTGCCAGCAGCGTAGATGGGGGCGGAAGCACAGATACGCAGTATTTT | CASSVDGGGSTDTQYF
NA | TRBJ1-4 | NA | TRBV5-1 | TGCGCCAGCAGCTATTCTTCCAGACTGACTGAAAAACTGCTTTTT | CASSYSSRLTEKLLF
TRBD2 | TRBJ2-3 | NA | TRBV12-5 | TGTGCTAGTGGTACTAGCGGGAGGGCTGATACGCAGTATTTT | CASGTSGRADTQYF
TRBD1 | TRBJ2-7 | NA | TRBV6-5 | TGTGCCAGCAGACCCCGGGACAGGGCAGACGAGCAGTACTTC | CASRPRDRADEQYF
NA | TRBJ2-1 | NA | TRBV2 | TGTGCCAGCAGTGAAGCGCAGGGGTACAATGAGCAGTTCTTC | CASSEAQGYNEQFF
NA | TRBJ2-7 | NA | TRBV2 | TGTGCCAGCAGTGGACTTCCCGGGGGAGAGCAGTACTTC | CASSGLPGGEQYF
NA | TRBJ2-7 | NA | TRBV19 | TGTGCCAGTAGTCCGAGCCTAGGGGCCCCCTACGAGCAGTACTTC | CASSPSLGAPYEQYF
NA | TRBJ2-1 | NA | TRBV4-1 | TGCGCCAGCAGCCATTTTGGGCGTGACCGTGAGCAGTTCTTC | CASSHFGRDREQFF
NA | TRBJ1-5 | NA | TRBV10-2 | TGCGCCAGCGCCCGAGGCAGACAGTCTAGCAATCAGCCCCAGCATTTT | CASARGRQSSNQPQHF
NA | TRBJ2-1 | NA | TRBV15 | TGTGCCACCAGCAGGGACATCTCCTACAATGAGCAGTTCTTC | CATSRDISYNEQFF
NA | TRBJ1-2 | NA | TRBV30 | TGTGCCTGGAGTGTAGGTTTGGGCGATGGCTACACCTTC | CAWSVGLGDGYTF
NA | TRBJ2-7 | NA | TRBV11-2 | TGTGCCAGCAGCTTAAACGGGGGAGCTTACGTCTCCTACGAGCAGTACTTC | CASSLNGGAYVSYEQYF
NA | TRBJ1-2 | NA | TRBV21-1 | TGTGCCAGCAGCTCCCGGGGCTACACCTTC | CASSSRGYTF
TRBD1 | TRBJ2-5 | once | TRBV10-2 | TGCGCCAGCAGTAGCCGGGACAGGGGGCACCAAGAGACCCAGTACTTC | CASSSRDRGHQETQYF
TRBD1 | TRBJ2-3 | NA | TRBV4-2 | TGTGCCAGCAGCTTAGACAGGGGTCACACAGATACGCAGTATTTT | CASSLDRGHTDTQYF
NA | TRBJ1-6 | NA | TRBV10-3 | TGTGCCATCAGTGAGAAGACAGCTAAGTACTATAATTCACCCCTCCACTTT | CAISEKTAKYYNSPLHF
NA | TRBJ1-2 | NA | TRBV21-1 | TGTGCCAGCAGCCTTGAGCCGTCTAACTATGGCTACACCTTC | CASSLEPSNYGYTF
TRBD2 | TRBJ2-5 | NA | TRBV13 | TGTGCCAGCAGCCCAGCCAGCGGGAGTTCAGAGACCCAGTACTTC | CASSPASGSSETQYF
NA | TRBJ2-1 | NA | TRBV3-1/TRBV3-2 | TGTGCCAGCAGCCAAACTAGGACCTACAATGAGCAGTTCTTC | CASSQTRTYNEQFF
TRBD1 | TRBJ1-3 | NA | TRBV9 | TGTGCCAGCAGCCCAGGACAGGGGGGCTCTGGAAACACCATATATTTT | CASSPGQGGSGNTIYF
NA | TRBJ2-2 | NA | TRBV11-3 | TGTGCCAGCAGCTTATGGGGGGACACCGGGGAGCTGTTTTTT | CASSLWGDTGELFF
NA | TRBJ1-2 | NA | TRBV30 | TGTGCCTGGAGAAGGTGGGGGGGCGCCTATGGCTACACCTTC | CAWRRWGGAYGYTF
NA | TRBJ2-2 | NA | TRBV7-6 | TGTGCCAGCAGTCTTCCTCGGGGTGGCACCGGGGAGCTGTTTTTT | CASSLPRGGTGELFF
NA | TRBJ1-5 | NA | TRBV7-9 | TGTGCCAGCAGCCGGTCGGGGGGGAACCAGCCCCAGCATTTT | CASSRSGGNQPQHF
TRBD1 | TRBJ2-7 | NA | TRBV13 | TGTGCCAGCAGCGCCCACTCCGGGACAGGGGGCTACGAGCAGTACTTC | CASSAHSGTGGYEQYF
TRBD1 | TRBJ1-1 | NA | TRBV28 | TGTGCCAGCAGGCTGACAGGGGGGAGGACTGAAGCTTTCTTT | CASRLTGGRTEAFF
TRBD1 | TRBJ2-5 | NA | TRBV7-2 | TGTGCCAGCAGCCCTGGACAGGTTTGGACCCAGTACTTC | CASSPGQVWTQYF
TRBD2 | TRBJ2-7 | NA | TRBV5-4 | TGTGCCAGCAGCCCAGGGTTGGTAGCGGGATACTACGAGCAGTACTTC | CASSPGLVAGYYEQYF
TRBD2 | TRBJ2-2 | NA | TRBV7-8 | TGTGCCAGCAGCCCCCCCCTGACGGGAGGGCCCGGGGAGCTGTTTTTT | CASSPPLTGGPGELFF
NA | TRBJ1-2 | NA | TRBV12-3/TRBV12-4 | TGTGCCAGCACCCCCCGGGGGGATGGCTACACCTTC | CASTPRGDGYTF
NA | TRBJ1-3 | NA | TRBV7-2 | TGTGCCAGCAGCTTGTCCGGTGGGGAGGGAAACACCATATATTTT | CASSLSGGEGNTIYF